This record concerns one T cell receptor beta chain sequence. Its antigen is not identified. The assay was immunoSEQ multiplex PCR, and TCRdb's table has in-frame clones only and misses some. The data show 17,000 or so clones, with about 91% seen just once and almost 0.55% held by the top ten. Treatment was busulfan-fludarabine conditioning, a marrow graft, and cyclophosphamide on days +3 and +4. This CDR3 has 17 amino acids. Germline trimming cut 0 bases from V and 1 base from J; bases unmatched to any gene: 6. The germline V gene has CDR1 SGHRS and CDR2 YFSETQ. The data stem from a study of T cells after posttransplantation cyclophosphamide. Study-wide findings and caveats: TRB overlap between skin or GI tissue T cells and blood was limited. Recipient CMV seropositivity and CMV reactivation strongly tracked TRB clonality.

The V gene is TRBV5-1, the J gene TRBJ2-2; 7 bases are a match to TRBD2. The material sequenced was CD4+ T cells sorted from blood, taken after allogeneic stem cell transplant with posttransplant cyclophosphamide. The source is a male patient between 55 and 70 years old who received an allogeneic stem cell transplant from a related donor and was CMV-positive. T cells may partly derive from the graft donor. The CDR3 coding sequence is TGCGCCAGCAGCTTGGGAGGCGGGGGAAGGAACACCGGGGAGCTGTTTTTT. Translating gives CASSLGGGGRNTGELFF.